This T cell receptor (beta chain) was sequenced for a study of shared clonotypes between healthy human individuals. The CDR3 extends over 15 amino acids. Germline CDR1 is MNHGY and CDR2 is SVAAGI. Trimming took 7 bases from V and 5 from J, leaving 21 bases between them. Using immunoSEQ multiplex PCR, the repertoire was profiled, and TCRdb retains in-frame clones only, with some absent. Of around 1,000,000 clones listed, 70% to 80% are singletons. This clone occurred once. This receptor was identified in a man younger than 30 in good health. Some clones in this sample may be carry-over from other donors' samples. Sequenced sample: memory CD4+ T cells from PBMCs. The subset is: CD45RA-negative fraction. This chain links TRBV6-9 with TRBJ2-7; D is perhaps TRBD1 or TRBD2 (6 bases each). The CDR3 spells CASNPGASVSHEQYF. In nucleotides, the CDR3 is TGTGCCAGCAACCCGGGGGCTAGCGTATCCCACGAGCAGTACTTC.